These 25 T cell receptor beta chains originate from one sample sequenced in a study of CD8 T cells in Susac syndrome. With random hexamers, about 0.5 to 1 ug RNA was reverse transcribed. TCRdb re-derived calls from the immunoSEQ multiplex PCR reads in MiXCR, one entry per CDR3 protein. The sample records about 280,000 distinct CDR3 sequences, approximately 81% being singletons. The sequenced material came from CD8+ T cells from PBMCs. Every receptor here comes from a human donor with multiple sclerosis.

The chain employs TRBV9 and TRBJ2-2, with D uncertain. The CDR3 runs 15 residues. The V end was cut by 0 bases, the J end by 2 bases, with 8 bases between. From germline, CDR1 is SGDLS and CDR2 YYNGEE. CDR3 coding DNA: TGTGCCAGCAGCGTAGGAGGCCTCAACACCGGGGAGCTGTTTTTT. It is translated as CASSVGGLNTGELFF. The entire variable domain, with the rest obtained from reference TRBV9 and TRBJ2-2, is as follows: DSGVTQTPKHLITATGQRVTLRCSPRSGDLSVYWYQQSLDQGLQFLIQYYNGEERAKGNILERFSAQQFPDLHSELNLSSLELGDSALYFCASSVGGLNTGELFFGEGSRLTVL.

This rearrangement joins TRBV21-1 to TRBJ1-6; no DNA check was done on the table's D call, TRBD1. TRBV21-1 is given as a pseudogene. The CDR3 covers 16 residues. The CDR3 DNA sequence: TGTGCCACCTCGCCGACAGGGAGCTCCTATAATTCACCCCTCCACTTT. It is translated as CATSPTGSSYNSPLHF.

The rearrangement links TRBV29-1 to TRBJ1-6, with 7 bases matching TRBD1. The length of the CDR3 is 18 residues. J lost 9 bases, V lost 7 bases, and 24 bases had no gene match. Germline CDR1 SQVTM, CDR2 ANQGSEA. As DNA, the CDR3 is TGCAGCGGCATGAGCAGGGGACAGAGGATCGCCTCAAGTTCACCCCTCCACTTT. Amino acids: CSGMSRGQRIASSSPLHF.

The chain recombines TRBV19 with TRBJ1-5, with D hard to call. Per the germline V gene, CDR1 is LNHDA and CDR2 is SQIVND (reference sequence). V lost 6 bases and J 2 bases, leaving 17 bases between the germline ends. This CDR3 is 16 amino acids long. In nucleotides, the CDR3 is TGTGCCAGTAGCTCCCCTGGGAAGGTGGGCAATCAGCCCCAGCATTTT. Residues: CASSSPGKVGNQPQHF.

V and J are TRBV6-4 and TRBJ2-1, with D perhaps assigned TRBD1 or TRBD2 (5 bases each). Trimming removed 8 bases from V and 5 bases from J, with 7 bases in between. Germline lookup yields CDR1 MRHNA and CDR2 SNTAGT. The CDR3 length is 11 residues. CDR3 bases: TGTGCCAGCGGGGACCACAATGAGCAGTTCTTC. Amino acid sequence: CASGDHNEQFF.

The V call is TRBV10-3, the J call TRBJ2-4; TRBD2 matches at 14 bases. Germline loops: CDR1 ENHRY, CDR2 SYGVKD. The CDR3 is made up of 16 amino acids. Trimming removed 8 bases from V and 1 base from J; junction bases left unmatched: 4. This CDR3 is CAIGTSGSRAKNIQYF. The CDR3 nucleotides are TGTGCCATCGGGACTAGCGGGAGCAGGGCCAAAAACATTCAGTACTTC.

V is TRBV29-1 and J is TRBJ2-2, with D perhaps TRBD2 (6 bases). The ends were cut back, 4 bases at V and 3 bases at J, with 24 bases in the middle. Germline V gene data show CDR1 as SQVTM and CDR2 as ANQGSEA. The length of the CDR3 is 18 residues. The CDR3 is CSVVGFLSGPKDTGELFF. In DNA form, the CDR3 reads TGCAGCGTTGTGGGGTTCCTTAGCGGACCTAAAGACACCGGGGAGCTGTTTTTT.

This chain uses TRBV9 with TRBJ2-5, with D possibly matching TRBD1 (6 bases). The CDR3 covers 15 residues. Germline assignment: CDR1 SGDLS and CDR2 YYNGEE. V was trimmed by 4 bases and J by 5 bases, leaving 18 bases between them. CDR3 sequence (DNA): TGTGCCAGCAGCCCTGGAGAGGGGGTGGGGGAGACCCAGTACTTC. Protein sequence: CASSPGEGVGETQYF. The complete variable domain, with remaining parts taken from reference TRBV9 and TRBJ2-5, reads DSGVTQTPKHLITATGQRVTLRCSPRSGDLSVYWYQQSLDQGLQFLIQYYNGEERAKGNILERFSAQQFPDLHSELNLSSLELGDSALYFCASSPGEGVGETQYFGPGTRLLVL.

The rearrangement joins TRBV28 to TRBJ1-1, with D hard to call. From germline, CDR1 is MDHEN and CDR2 SYDVKM. The germline V and J ends were trimmed by 5 bases and 3 bases, with 13 bases remaining between them. The CDR3 sequence is 14 residues long. The CDR3: CASSVLWADTEAFF. CDR3 bases: TGTGCCAGCAGTGTCCTTTGGGCCGACACTGAAGCTTTCTTT.

The gene calls are TRBV27 and TRBJ2-1; tentatively, D is TRBD2 (5 bases). V was trimmed by 3 bases and J by 6 bases, leaving 12 bases between them. Germline values: CDR1 MNHEY, CDR2 SMNVEV (reference sequence). The CDR3 length is 14 residues. The CDR3 DNA reads TGTGCCAGCAGTTTTCGCTTTGCGGGCAATGAGCAGTTCTTC. Its translation: CASSFRFAGNEQFF.

This clonotype showed up just a few times. The chain joins TRBV9 to TRBJ2-7; D is possibly TRBD2 (6 bases). The V end was cut by 3 bases, the J end by 3 bases, with 16 bases between. The CDR3 is 15 residues long. The germline V gene encodes CDR1 SGDLS and CDR2 YYNGEE. CDR3 sequence reads: CASSASSAKHYEQYF. The CDR3 DNA is TGTGCCAGCAGCGCCTCTAGCGCCAAGCACTACGAGCAGTACTTC. Full variable domain (remainder filled in from reference TRBV9 and TRBJ2-7): DSGVTQTPKHLITATGQRVTLRCSPRSGDLSVYWYQQSLDQGLQFLIQYYNGEERAKGNILERFSAQQFPDLHSELNLSSLELGDSALYFCASSASSAKHYEQYFGPGTRLTVT.

In this sample, this clonotype turned up a few times. This chain connects TRBV28 to TRBJ2-7; D not resolved. Trimming removed 1 base from V and 5 bases from J, with 9 bases in between. The CDR3 covers 13 residues. CDR1 and CDR2 (germline): MDHEN, SYDVKM. The CDR3 DNA reads TGTGCCAGCAGTTTATTGGAAGGGAACGAGCAGTACTTC. Residues: CASSLLEGNEQYF.

This chain joins TRBV25-1 and TRBJ2-5; perhaps TRBD2 as D (6 bases). Germline-derived CDR1 and CDR2 are MGHDK and SYGVNS. V lost 4 bases to trimming and J lost 6 bases, with 12 bases between them. CDR3 size: 13 residues. The CDR3 region has the DNA TGTGCCAGCAGTGTCCGGGAGTTAAAGACCCAGTACTTC. It translates to CASSVRELKTQYF.

This clonotype was found a few times. V gene TRBV29-1 combines with J gene TRBJ1-1; D remains unclear. The V gene's germline CDR1 is SQVTM and CDR2 ANQGSEA. V was clipped by 5 bases and J by 0 bases, with 10 bases between them. This CDR3 region has 13 residues. The chain's CDR3 is CSVTPGLNTEAFF. The DNA of the CDR3 is TGCAGCGTTACACCGGGTCTGAACACTGAAGCTTTCTTT.

The J gene is TRBJ2-4, the V gene TRBV5-4; D remains unclear. Germline lookup yields CDR1 SGHNT and CDR2 YYREEE (reference sequence). The CDR3 has 12 residues. V lost 0 bases to trimming and J lost 5 bases, with 3 bases between them. In DNA, the CDR3 is TGTGCCAGCAGCTTGGATGAAAACATTCAGTACTTC. The encoded protein is CASSLDENIQYF.

This chain connects TRBV3-1 to TRBJ1-6; TRBD1 might be the D (5 bases). The V end was cut by 4 bases, the J end by 10 bases, with 20 bases between. The V gene's germline CDR1 is LGHDT and CDR2 YNNKEL (reference sequence). This CDR3 is built from 16 residues. CDR3 coding DNA: TGTGCCAGCAGCCCACGGAGGACCGGGGGTAAGTCACCCCTCCACTTT. The encoded protein is CASSPRRTGGKSPLHF.

This clonotype was observed a few times. The J gene is TRBJ1-1, the V gene TRBV5-1; D is undetermined. Per the germline V gene, CDR1 is SGHRS and CDR2 is YFSETQ. The V end was cut by 4 bases, the J end by 1 base, with 11 bases between. CDR3 length: 14 residues. This chain's CDR3 is CASSLLSSNTEAFF. In nucleotides, the CDR3 is TGCGCCAGCAGCCTACTCAGTTCGAACACTGAAGCTTTCTTT.

The chain employs TRBV7-6 and TRBJ2-7; 11 bases map to TRBD2. The length of the CDR3 is 15 residues. CDR1 SGHVS and CDR2 FNYEAQ come from the germline V gene. V lost 8 bases and J lost 2; bases outside the gene matches: 8. In nucleotides, the CDR3 is TGTGCCAGCCCCATACTAGCGGGAGAAGCCTACGAGCAGTACTTC. Translating gives CASPILAGEAYEQYF. The variable domain in full, completed from reference TRBV7-6 and TRBJ2-7, reads GAGVSQSPRYKVTKRGQDVALRCDPISGHVSLYWYRQALGQGPEFLTYFNYEAQQDKSGLPNDRFSAERPEGSISTLTIQRTEQRDSAMYRCASPILAGEAYEQYFGPGTRLTVT.

Only one count was recorded for this clonotype. This chain uses TRBV28 with TRBJ1-5; possible D gene TRBD1, 6 bases. CDR3 length: 16 residues. The V gene lost 3 bases and the J gene lost 3 bases, with 15 bases spanning the gap. The germline V gene has CDR1 MDHEN and CDR2 SYDVKM. Here the CDR3 reads CASSFGGHFPNQPQHF. The CDR3 coding sequence is TGTGCCAGCAGTTTTGGGGGACACTTTCCCAATCAGCCCCAGCATTTT. Combining the CDR3 with reference TRBV28 and TRBJ1-5 gives the whole variable domain DVKVTQSSRYLVKRTGEKVFLECVQDMDHENMFWYRQDPGLGLRLIYFSYDVKMKEKGDIPEGYSVSREKKERFSLILESASTNQTSMYLCASSFGGHFPNQPQHFGDGTRLSIL.

V gene TRBV27 combines with J gene TRBJ2-1; D is possibly TRBD2 (6 bases). This CDR3 region has 15 residues. V lost 5 bases to trimming and J lost 9 bases, with 20 bases between them. Germline V lookup: CDR1 MNHEY, CDR2 SMNVEV (reference sequence). CDR3 residues: CASSPRGLNWGEQFF. The DNA of the CDR3 is TGTGCCAGCAGTCCGCGGGGCCTTAATTGGGGTGAGCAGTTCTTC.

V usage is TRBV14 and J usage is TRBJ2-1; 8 nucleotides align to TRBD2. V gave up 4 bases and J gave up 8 bases; unmatched junction bases: 7. The CDR3 runs to 14 residues. Germline-derived CDR1 and CDR2 are SGHDN and FVKESK. Here the CDR3 reads CASSRPGGLDEQFF. CDR3 nucleotide sequence: TGTGCCAGCAGCCGACCGGGGGGGCTTGATGAGCAGTTCTTC.

The V gene is TRBV5-4, the J gene TRBJ2-2, with 9 bases that match TRBD1. Germline trimming cut 5 bases from V and 6 bases from J; bases unmatched to any gene: 11. The CDR3 runs 16 residues. The germline V gene has CDR1 SGHNT and CDR2 YYREEE (reference sequence). The CDR3 is CASSDPGQGFSGELFF. The CDR3 region has the DNA TGTGCCAGCAGTGACCCGGGACAGGGTTTCTCCGGGGAGCTGTTTTTT.

This chain joins TRBV12-3 or TRBV12-4 and TRBJ2-1; 12 bases are shared with TRBD1. The J segment lost 7 bases and the V segment lost 7 bases, leaving 8 bases of the junction unmatched. This CDR3 comprises 15 residues. CDR3 sequence reads: CASTRPGQGANEQFF. The CDR3 region has the DNA TGTGCCAGCACCCGGCCGGGACAGGGGGCGAATGAGCAGTTCTTC.

V usage is TRBV24-1 and J usage is TRBJ2-1, with TRBD2 as a possible D gene (6 bases). Germline CDR1 is KGHDR and CDR2 is SFDVKD. V dropped 1 base and J dropped 12 bases, with 21 bases sitting between them. The CDR3 has 16 amino acids. The CDR3: CATSDLGGTEPRRQFF. The CDR3 nucleotides read TGTGCCACCAGTGATTTAGGAGGGACCGAACCTCGTAGGCAGTTCTTC.

This clonotype is a singleton in its sample. This chain uses TRBV15 with TRBJ1-6; no reliable D call. CDR3 length equals 15 residues. Between the trimmed V and J ends, which lost 1 base and 7 bases, there was a span of 11 bases. Germline CDR1 reads LNHNV; CDR2 reads YYDKDF (reference sequence). The CDR3 coding sequence is TGTGCCACCAGCAGAGTCTCTGGCCCAAATTCACCCCTCCACTTT. Its translation: CATSRVSGPNSPLHF.